What follows are 6 T cell receptor beta chains derived from one specimen sequenced in a study of blood T cell repertoires in COVID-19. Profiled with immunoSEQ multiplex PCR; TCRdb holds only in-frame clones, not every one. Seen here are approximately 440,000 clones, roughly 87% observed once, and the top ten hold under 0.85%. Input material: PBMCs or T cells enriched from blood (not recorded which). These TCRs come from a woman aged 18-30 years who had recovered from COVID-19.

The rearrangement uses TRBV7-8 and TRBJ2-7, with no clear D. The V gene's germline CDR1 is SGHVS and CDR2 FQNEAQ. CDR3 size: 12 residues. V dropped 3 bases and J dropped 5 bases, with 8 bases sitting between them. CDR3 amino acids: CASSLGPDEQYF. DNA for the CDR3: TGTGCCAGCAGCTTGGGCCCCGACGAGCAGTACTTC.

This chain uses TRBV4-1 with TRBJ1-2; no firm D call. Germline CDR1 MGHRA, CDR2 YSYEKL. The CDR3 runs 16 residues. V was trimmed by 0 bases and J by 3 bases, leaving 14 bases between them. CDR3 DNA sequence: TGCGCCAGCAGCCAAGATACCCAATTCCGAGACTATGGCTACACCTTC. Its translation: CASSQDTQFRDYGYTF.

This chain connects TRBV6-5 to TRBJ1-1; D remains unclear. Trimming stripped 5 bases from V and 3 bases from J, with 13 bases between. Per germline, CDR1 MNHEY and CDR2 SVGAGI. This CDR3 has 14 residues. CDR3 amino acids: CASSSGQKHTEAFF. Here the CDR3 DNA reads TGTGCCAGCAGTAGCGGGCAGAAACACACTGAAGCTTTCTTT.

V is TRBV7-2 and J is TRBJ2-1; TRBD2 agrees at 7 bases. Germline trimming cut 6 bases from V and 9 bases from J; bases unmatched to any gene: 14. Germline CDR1 reads SGHTA; CDR2 reads FQGNSA. This CDR3 is built from 15 residues. For the CDR3, the DNA is TGTGCCAGCAGTCGCGGACTAGGGGTAGGTGGTGAGCAGTTCTTC. This gives the protein CASSRGLGVGGEQFF. Combining the CDR3 with reference TRBV7-2 and TRBJ2-1 gives the whole variable domain GAGVSQSPSNKVTEKGKDVELRCDPISGHTALYWYRQSLGQGLEFLIYFQGNSAPDKSGLPSDRFSAERTGGSVSTLTIQRTQQEDSAVYLCASSRGLGVGGEQFFGPGTRLTVL.

The rearrangement links TRBV5-1 to TRBJ2-5; D is ambiguous. Germline V CDR1 and CDR2: SGHRS, YFSETQ. The CDR3 loop spans 14 amino acids. V lost 4 bases and J lost 5, with 15 bases in between. The CDR3 loop reads CASSRLQSGETQYF. CDR3 DNA sequence: TGCGCCAGCAGCCGACTCCAAAGTGGGGAGACCCAGTACTTC.

The chain joins TRBV3-1 (or the pseudogene TRBV3-2) to TRBJ1-1; 9 bases line up with TRBD1. The CDR3 covers 14 residues. With 2 bases clipped from V and 6 bases from J, the junction kept 4 bases outside the gene matches. Germline CDR1 and CDR2: LGHDT and YNNKEL (reference sequence). The CDR3 region has the DNA TGTGCCAGCAGCCAAAGGGACAGGGTGTCTGAAGCTTTCTTT. It encodes CASSQRDRVSEAFF.